Included here is one TCR beta chain sequence, with context. These data come from a study of metastatic and nonmetastatic thyroid tumors. In the original analysis: The study took CDR3 differences across clinicopathological groups and made a distant-metastasis classifier for papillary thyroid cancer from them. TCRdb reanalyzed the PCR reads with MiXCR. The V and J calls were not made by the authors but by TCRdb's processing. The sample carries tens of thousands of clones, 15% to 20% recorded once. Each patient came to thyroid surgery without any prior treatment (of any kind). The sequenced material came from blood. This clonotype was obtained from a female donor with papillary thyroid cancer or a benign thyroid nodule (not recorded which). Some clones in this sample may be carry-over from other donors' samples.

CDR3 protein: CASSLDGTERYEQYF. Written as DNA, the CDR3 is TGTGCCAGCAGTTTAGACGGGACAGAGCGCTACGAGCAGTACTTC. The chain combines TRBV27 with TRBJ2-7; 7 nucleotides align to TRBD1. The V gene end was trimmed by 2 bases and the J gene end by 3 bases; junction bases not matched to a gene: 7. Germline V gene sequence: CDR1 MNHEY, CDR2 SMNVEV (reference sequence). The CDR3 length is 15 residues.